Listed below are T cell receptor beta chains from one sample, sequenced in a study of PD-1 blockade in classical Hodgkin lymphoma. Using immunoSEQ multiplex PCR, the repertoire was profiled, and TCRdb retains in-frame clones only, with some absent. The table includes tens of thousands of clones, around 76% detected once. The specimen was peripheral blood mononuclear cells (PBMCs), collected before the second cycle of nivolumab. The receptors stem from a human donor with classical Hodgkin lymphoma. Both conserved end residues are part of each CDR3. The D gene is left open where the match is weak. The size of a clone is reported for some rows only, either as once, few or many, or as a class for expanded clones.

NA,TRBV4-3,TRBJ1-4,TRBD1,TGCGCCAGCAGCCAGGACAGGGACGACAAACTGTTTTTT,CASSQDRDDKLFF
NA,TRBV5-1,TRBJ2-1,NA,TGCGCCAGCAGCTTGGATCCCGATCGTATTTGGCATGAGCAGTTCTTC,CASSLDPDRIWHEQFF
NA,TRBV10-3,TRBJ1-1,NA,TGTGCCATCAGTGAGGGGGCCGGTCTGACTGAAGCTTTCTTT,CAISEGAGLTEAFF
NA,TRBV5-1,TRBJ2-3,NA,TGCGCCAGCACCCTCGACGTACCAAGCACAGATACGCAGTATTTT,CASTLDVPSTDTQYF
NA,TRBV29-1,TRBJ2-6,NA,TGCAGCGTTTCCGATGGAGGGGCCAACGTCCTGACTTTC,CSVSDGGANVLTF
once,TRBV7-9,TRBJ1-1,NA,TGTGCCAGCAGCCTGTTGACCCGGGACACTGAAGCTTTCTTT,CASSLLTRDTEAFF
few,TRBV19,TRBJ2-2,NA,TGTGCCAGTAACCGGCCCGGGACCGCCGGGGAGCTGTTTTTT,CASNRPGTAGELFF
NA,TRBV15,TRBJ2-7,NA,TGTGCCTCGACGGGACGGCGCTCCTACGAGCAGTACTTC,CASTGRRSYEQYF
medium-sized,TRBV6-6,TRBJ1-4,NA,TGTGCCAGCAGTAACAACAGGGAAACTAATGAAAAACTGTTTTTT,CASSNNRETNEKLFF
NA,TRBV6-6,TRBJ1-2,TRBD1,TGTGCCAGCACCCTGGGACAGGGGGCAAACTATGGCTACACCTTC,CASTLGQGANYGYTF
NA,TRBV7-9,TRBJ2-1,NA,TGTGCCAGCAGCCTCGCCGGGGTGGGGCCCAATCAGTTCTTC,CASSLAGVGPNQFF
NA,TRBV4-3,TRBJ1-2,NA,TGCGCCAGCAGCCAAGATCTGGGGGCAGGAGGCTACACCTTC,CASSQDLGAGGYTF
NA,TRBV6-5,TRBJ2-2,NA,TGTGCCAGCAGTTACTCAGGGAACACCGGGGAGCTGTTTTTT,CASSYSGNTGELFF
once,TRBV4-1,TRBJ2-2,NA,TGCGCCAGCAGCCCCCTGCAAAGGAACACCGGGGAGCTGTTTTTT,CASSPLQRNTGELFF
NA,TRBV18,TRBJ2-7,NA,TGTGCCAGCTCACCCCAGAGCTCCTACGAGCAGTACTTC,CASSPQSSYEQYF
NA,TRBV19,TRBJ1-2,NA,TGTGCCAGTAGTATAGGAAAGGGCGGCGGCTATGGCTACACCTTC,CASSIGKGGGYGYTF